This T cell receptor (beta chain) derives from a study of T cell responses to AZD1222 COVID-19 vaccine. Note on this clone: Its antigen is currently unknown.

General observations from the study: Nearly half of spike-specific TCRs reportedly target variant regions that are unmutated in the B.1.351 and B.1.1.7 variants.

From germline, CDR1 is SGDLS and CDR2 YYNGEE. Germline trimming cut 2 bases from V and 4 bases from J; bases unmatched to any gene: 2. This CDR3 comprises 13 residues. Data came from immunoSEQ multiplex PCR; TCRdb stores just in-frame clones and leaves some out. The sample has 130,000 or so clones; more than 80% are singletons. The origin of this receptor is an adult in good health. The chain carries TRBV9 and TRBJ1-1; TRBD1 agrees at 7 bases. The sample in question was peripheral blood, obtained on day 0 of MenACWY control vaccination. As DNA, the CDR3 is TGTGCCAGCAGCGTCCCAGGGGGCACTGAAGCTTTCTTT. Amino acid sequence: CASSVPGGTEAFF.